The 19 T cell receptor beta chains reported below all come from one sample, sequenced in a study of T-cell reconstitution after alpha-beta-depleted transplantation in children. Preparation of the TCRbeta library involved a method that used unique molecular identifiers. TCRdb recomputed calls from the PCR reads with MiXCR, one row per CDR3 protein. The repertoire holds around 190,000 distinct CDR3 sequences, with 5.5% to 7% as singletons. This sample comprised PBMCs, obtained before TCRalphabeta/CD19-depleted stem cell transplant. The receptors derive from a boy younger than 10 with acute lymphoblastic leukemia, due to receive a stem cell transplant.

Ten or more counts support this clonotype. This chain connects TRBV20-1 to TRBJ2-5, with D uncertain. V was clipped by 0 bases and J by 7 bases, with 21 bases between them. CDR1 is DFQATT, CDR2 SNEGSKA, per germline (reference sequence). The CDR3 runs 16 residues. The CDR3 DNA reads TGCAGTGCTAGAGATGACCGAATGGGCCGGAGAGCGACCCAGTACTTC. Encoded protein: CSARDDRMGRRATQYF.

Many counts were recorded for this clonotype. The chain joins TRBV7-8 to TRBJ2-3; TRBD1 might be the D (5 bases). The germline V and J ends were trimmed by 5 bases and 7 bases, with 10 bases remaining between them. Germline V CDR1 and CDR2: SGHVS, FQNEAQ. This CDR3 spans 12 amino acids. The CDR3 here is CASSPPGNTQYF. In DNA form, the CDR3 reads TGTGCCAGCAGCCCACCAGGGAATACGCAGTATTTT.

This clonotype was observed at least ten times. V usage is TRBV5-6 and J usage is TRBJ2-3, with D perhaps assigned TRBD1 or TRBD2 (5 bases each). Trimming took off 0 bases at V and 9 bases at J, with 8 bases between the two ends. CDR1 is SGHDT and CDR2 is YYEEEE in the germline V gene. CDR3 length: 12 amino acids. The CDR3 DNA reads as TGTGCCAGCAGCTTGGGTGGGACGACGCAGTATTTT. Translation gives CASSLGGTTQYF.

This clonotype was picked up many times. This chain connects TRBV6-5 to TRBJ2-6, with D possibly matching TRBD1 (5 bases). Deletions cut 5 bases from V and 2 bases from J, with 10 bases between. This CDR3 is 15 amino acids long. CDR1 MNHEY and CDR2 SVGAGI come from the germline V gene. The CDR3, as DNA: TGTGCCAGCAGTACTACGACAGCTGGGGCCAACGTCCTGACTTTC. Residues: CASSTTTAGANVLTF.

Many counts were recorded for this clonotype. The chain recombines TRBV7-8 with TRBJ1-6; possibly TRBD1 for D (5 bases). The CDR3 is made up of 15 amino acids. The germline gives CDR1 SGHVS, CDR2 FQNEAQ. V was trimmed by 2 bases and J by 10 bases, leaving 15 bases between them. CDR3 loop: CASSLNPGKGSPLHF. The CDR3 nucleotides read TGTGCCAGCAGCTTAAATCCAGGGAAGGGATCACCCCTCCACTTT. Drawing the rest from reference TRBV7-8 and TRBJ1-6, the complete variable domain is GAGVSQSPRYKVAKRGQDVALRCDPISGHVSLFWYQQALGQGPEFLTYFQNEAQLDKSGLPSDRFFAERPEGSVSTLKIQRTQQEDSAVYLCASSLNPGKGSPLHFGNGTRLTVT.

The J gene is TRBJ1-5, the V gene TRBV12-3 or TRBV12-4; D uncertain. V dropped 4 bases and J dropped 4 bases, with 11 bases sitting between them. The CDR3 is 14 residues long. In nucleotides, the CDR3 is TGTGCCAGCAGTTCTGCCAGGTTGAATCAGCCCCAGCATTTT. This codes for CASSSARLNQPQHF.

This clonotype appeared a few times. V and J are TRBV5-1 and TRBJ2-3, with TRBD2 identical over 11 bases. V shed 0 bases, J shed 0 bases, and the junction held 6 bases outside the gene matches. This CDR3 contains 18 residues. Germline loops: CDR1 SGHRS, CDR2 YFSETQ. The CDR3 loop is CASSLGLAGRTSTDTQYF. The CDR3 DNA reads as TGCGCCAGCAGCTTGGGACTAGCGGGACGAACTAGCACAGATACGCAGTATTTT.

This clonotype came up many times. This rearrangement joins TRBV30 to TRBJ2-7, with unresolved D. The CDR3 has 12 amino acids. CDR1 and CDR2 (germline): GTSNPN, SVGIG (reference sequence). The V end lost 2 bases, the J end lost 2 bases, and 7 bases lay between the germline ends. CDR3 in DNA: TGTGCCTGGAGTACCGGCCCCTACGAGCAGTACTTC. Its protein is CAWSTGPYEQYF. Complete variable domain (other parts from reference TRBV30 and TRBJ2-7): SQTIHQWPATLVQPVGSPLSLECTVEGTSNPNLYWYRQAAGRGLQLLFYSVGIGQISSEVPQNLSASRPQDRQFILSSKKLLLSDSGFYLCAWSTGPYEQYFGPGTRLTVT.

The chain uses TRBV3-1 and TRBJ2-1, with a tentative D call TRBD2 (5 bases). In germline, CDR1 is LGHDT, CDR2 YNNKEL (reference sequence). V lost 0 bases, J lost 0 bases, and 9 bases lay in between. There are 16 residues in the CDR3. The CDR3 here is CASSQETTSSYNEQFF. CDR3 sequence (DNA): TGTGCCAGCAGCCAAGAGACTACCAGCTCCTACAATGAGCAGTTCTTC.

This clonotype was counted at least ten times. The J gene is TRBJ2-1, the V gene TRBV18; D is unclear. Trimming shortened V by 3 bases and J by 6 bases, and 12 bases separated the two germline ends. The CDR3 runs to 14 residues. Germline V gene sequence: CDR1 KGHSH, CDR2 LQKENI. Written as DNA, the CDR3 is TGTGCCAGCTCACCCTCTAGAGAACTCAATGAGCAGTTCTTC. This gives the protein CASSPSRELNEQFF.

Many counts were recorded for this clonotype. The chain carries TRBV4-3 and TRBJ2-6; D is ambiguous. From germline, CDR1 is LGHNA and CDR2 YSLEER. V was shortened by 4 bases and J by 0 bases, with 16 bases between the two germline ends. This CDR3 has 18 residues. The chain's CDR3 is CASSPKVQFSSGANVLTF. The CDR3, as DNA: TGCGCCAGCAGCCCCAAGGTTCAGTTTAGCTCTGGGGCCAACGTCCTGACTTTC.

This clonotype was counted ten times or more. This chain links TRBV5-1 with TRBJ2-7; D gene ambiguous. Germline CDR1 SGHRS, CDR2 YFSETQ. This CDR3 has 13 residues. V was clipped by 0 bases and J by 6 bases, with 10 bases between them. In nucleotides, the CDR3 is TGCGCCAGCAGCTTGGGGGCCCTCGGCGAGCAGTACTTC. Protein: CASSLGALGEQYF.

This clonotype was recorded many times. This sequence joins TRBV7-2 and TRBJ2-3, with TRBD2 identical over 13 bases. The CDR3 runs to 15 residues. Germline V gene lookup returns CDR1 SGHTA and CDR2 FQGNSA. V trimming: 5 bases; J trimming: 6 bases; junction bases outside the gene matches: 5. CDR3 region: CASSITSGGVDTQYF. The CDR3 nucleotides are TGTGCCAGCAGCATAACTAGCGGGGGGGTGGATACGCAGTATTTT.

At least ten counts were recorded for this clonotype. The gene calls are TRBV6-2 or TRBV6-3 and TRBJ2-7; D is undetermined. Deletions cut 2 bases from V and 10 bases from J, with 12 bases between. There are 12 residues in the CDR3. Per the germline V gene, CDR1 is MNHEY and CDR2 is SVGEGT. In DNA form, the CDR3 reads TGTGCCAGCAGTTACGATGAAATATCTCAGTACTTC. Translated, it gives CASSYDEISQYF.

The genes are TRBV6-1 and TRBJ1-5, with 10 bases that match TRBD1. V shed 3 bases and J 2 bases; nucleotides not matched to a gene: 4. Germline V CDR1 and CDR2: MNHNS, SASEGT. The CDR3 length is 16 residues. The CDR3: CASSEMTGGGNQPQHF. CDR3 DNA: TGTGCCAGCAGTGAGATGACAGGGGGCGGCAATCAGCCCCAGCATTTT.

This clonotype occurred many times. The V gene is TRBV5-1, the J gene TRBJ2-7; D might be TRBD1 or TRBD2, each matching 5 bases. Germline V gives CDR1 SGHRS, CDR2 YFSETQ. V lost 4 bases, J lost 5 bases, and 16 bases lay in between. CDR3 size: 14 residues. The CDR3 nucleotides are TGCGCCAGCAGCGACGGGAATGGGGGACACGAGCAGTACTTC. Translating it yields CASSDGNGGHEQYF.

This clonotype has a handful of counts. The CDR3: CASSLASQSSDTQYF. CDR3 bases: TGTGCCAGCAGCTTAGCTTCCCAATCGTCAGATACGCAGTATTTT. The genes are TRBV7-9 and TRBJ2-3, with D uncertain. The V gene's germline CDR1 is SEHNR and CDR2 FQNEAQ (reference sequence). The CDR3 extends over 15 amino acids. The germline V and J ends were trimmed by 0 bases and 4 bases, with 11 bases remaining between them.

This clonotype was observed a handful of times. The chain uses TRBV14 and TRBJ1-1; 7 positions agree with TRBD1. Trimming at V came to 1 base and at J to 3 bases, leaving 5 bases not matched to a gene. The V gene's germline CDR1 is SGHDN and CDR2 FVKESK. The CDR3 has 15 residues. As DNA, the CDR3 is TGTGCCAGCAGCCAAGCAGAACAGGGGTACACTGAAGCTTTCTTT. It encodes CASSQAEQGYTEAFF. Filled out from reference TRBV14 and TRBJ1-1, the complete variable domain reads EAGVTQFPSHSVIEKGQTVTLRCDPISGHDNLYWYRRVMGKEIKFLLHFVKESKQDESGMPNNRFLAERTGGTYSTLKVQPAELEDSGVYFCASSQAEQGYTEAFFGQGTRLTVV.

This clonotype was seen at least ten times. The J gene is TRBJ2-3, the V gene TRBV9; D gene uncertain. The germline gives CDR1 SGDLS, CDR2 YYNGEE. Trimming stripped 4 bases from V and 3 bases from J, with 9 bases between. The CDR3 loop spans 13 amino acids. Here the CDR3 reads CASSSAFTDTQYF. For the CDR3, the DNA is TGTGCCAGCAGCTCCGCTTTTACAGATACGCAGTATTTT.